The rows below give T cell receptor beta chains drawn from one sample of a study of OX40 agonist ivuxolimab in advanced cancers. Produced via immunoSEQ multiplex PCR; TCRdb's table is partial and in-frame only. The sample yields around 67,000 clones, 70% to 90% seen once. This specimen was CD4+ or CD8+ T cells sorted from blood, taken in a trial of the OX40 agonist ivuxolimab. The receptors were sampled from an adult with an advanced solid tumor such as melanoma, head and neck, liver or kidney cancer. Each CDR3 is given with its conserved first and last residue. The D gene is left open where the match is weak. Some rows have no size entry. The others give once, few or many, or a class for an expanded clone.

J: TRBJ2-1
V: TRBV4-3
size: .
D: TRBD1
CDR3: CASSHSLGQNNEQFF
DNA: TGCGCCAGCAGCCATAGTCTGGGACAGAACAATGAGCAGTTCTTC

J: TRBJ2-2
V: TRBV5-5
size: .
D: TRBD2
CDR3: CASTLGLAGGITGELFF
DNA: TGTGCCAGCACTCTGGGGCTAGCGGGAGGAATCACCGGGGAGCTGTTTTTT

J: TRBJ2-4
V: TRBV6-1
size: .
D: .
CDR3: CASRRLAENIQYF
DNA: TGTGCCAGCAGAAGGCTAGCTGAAAACATTCAGTACTTC

J: TRBJ2-6
V: TRBV28
size: .
D: .
CDR3: CASRGAGFPGANVLTF
DNA: TGTGCCAGCCGGGGGGCCGGGTTTCCTGGGGCCAACGTCCTGACTTTC

J: TRBJ2-3
V: TRBV19
size: .
D: .
CDR3: CASSPLASTDTQYF
DNA: TGTGCCAGTAGCCCGCTGGCTAGCACAGATACGCAGTATTTT

J: TRBJ2-2
V: TRBV6-5
size: .
D: .
CDR3: CASSYRTGELFF
DNA: TGTGCCAGCAGTTACAGGACCGGGGAGCTGTTTTTT

J: TRBJ1-2
V: TRBV30
size: .
D: .
CDR3: CAWSVRGGIGYTF
DNA: TGTGCCTGGAGTGTACGGGGGGGGATTGGCTACACCTTC

J: TRBJ1-1
V: TRBV7-8
size: once
D: .
CDR3: CASSLGHDGDTEAFF
DNA: TGTGCCAGCAGCTTAGGGCACGACGGAGACACTGAAGCTTTCTTT

J: TRBJ2-1
V: TRBV7-2
size: .
D: .
CDR3: CASRLGTSAEQFF
DNA: TGTGCCAGCAGGCTAGGTACTTCGGCTGAGCAGTTCTTC

J: TRBJ2-2
V: TRBV9
size: .
D: TRBD1
CDR3: CASSYGTGVTGELFF
DNA: TGTGCCAGCAGTTACGGGACAGGGGTAACCGGGGAGCTGTTTTTT

J: TRBJ1-1
V: TRBV4-1
size: .
D: .
CDR3: CASSQEWLSEVAEAFF
DNA: TGCGCCAGCAGCCAAGAATGGCTGTCGGAAGTGGCTGAAGCTTTCTTT

J: TRBJ1-5
V: TRBV7-2
size: .
D: TRBD1
CDR3: CASRRGTGNQPQHF
DNA: TGTGCCAGCAGGCGCGGGACAGGCAATCAGCCCCAGCATTTT

J: TRBJ1-1
V: TRBV7-2
size: once
D: .
CDR3: CASSLGQLNTEAFF
DNA: TGTGCCAGCAGCTTAGGTCAGTTGAACACTGAAGCTTTCTTT

J: TRBJ2-5
V: TRBV19
size: .
D: .
CDR3: CASSIAETQYF
DNA: TGTGCCAGTAGTATAGCTGAGACCCAGTACTTC

J: TRBJ1-4
V: TRBV7-2
size: once
D: TRBD1
CDR3: CASTPDRGREKLFF
DNA: TGTGCCAGCACCCCGGACAGGGGGCGAGAAAAACTGTTTTTT

J: TRBJ2-1
V: TRBV19
size: .
D: TRBD2
CDR3: CAAKTSGGSGEQFF
DNA: TGTGCCGCCAAGACTAGCGGGGGGTCCGGTGAGCAGTTCTTC

J: TRBJ2-2
V: TRBV2
size: .
D: TRBD1
CDR3: CASSPTGTGFGSTGELFF
DNA: TGTGCCAGCAGCCCCACCGGGACAGGGTTCGGTAGCACCGGGGAGCTGTTTTTT

J: TRBJ2-1
V: TRBV7-2
size: .
D: TRBD2
CDR3: CASSSSGGSYNEQFF
DNA: TGTGCCAGCAGCTCTAGCGGGGGCTCCTACAATGAGCAGTTCTTC

J: TRBJ2-2
V: TRBV7-6
size: .
D: TRBD2
CDR3: CASRPSLAGLANTGELFF
DNA: TGTGCCAGCAGACCTTCACTAGCGGGATTGGCGAACACCGGGGAGCTGTTTTTT

J: TRBJ2-5
V: TRBV6-5
size: .
D: TRBD1
CDR3: CASSYIQGTETQYF
DNA: TGTGCCAGCAGTTACATACAGGGGACAGAGACCCAGTACTTC

J: TRBJ1-1
V: TRBV5-8
size: .
D: .
CDR3: CASSLEGGLNTEAFF
DNA: TGTGCCAGCAGCTTGGAGGGGGGACTGAACACTGAAGCTTTCTTT

J: TRBJ1-2
V: TRBV5-1
size: .
D: TRBD1
CDR3: CASSPGTVLNYGYTF
DNA: TGCGCCAGCAGCCCCGGGACAGTCCTAAACTATGGCTACACCTTC

J: TRBJ1-2
V: TRBV29-1
size: .
D: TRBD1
CDR3: CSVGLGGQTYYGYTF
DNA: TGCAGCGTGGGGTTGGGGGGACAGACCTACTATGGCTACACCTTC

J: TRBJ2-3
V: TRBV7-2
size: .
D: .
CDR3: CASSPRGGPSTDTQYF
DNA: TGTGCCAGCAGCCCTAGGGGGGGCCCTAGCACAGATACGCAGTATTTT

J: TRBJ1-2
V: TRBV5-6
size: .
D: .
CDR3: CASSLRLAYGYTF
DNA: TGTGCCAGCAGCTTGCGATTGGCGTATGGCTACACCTTC